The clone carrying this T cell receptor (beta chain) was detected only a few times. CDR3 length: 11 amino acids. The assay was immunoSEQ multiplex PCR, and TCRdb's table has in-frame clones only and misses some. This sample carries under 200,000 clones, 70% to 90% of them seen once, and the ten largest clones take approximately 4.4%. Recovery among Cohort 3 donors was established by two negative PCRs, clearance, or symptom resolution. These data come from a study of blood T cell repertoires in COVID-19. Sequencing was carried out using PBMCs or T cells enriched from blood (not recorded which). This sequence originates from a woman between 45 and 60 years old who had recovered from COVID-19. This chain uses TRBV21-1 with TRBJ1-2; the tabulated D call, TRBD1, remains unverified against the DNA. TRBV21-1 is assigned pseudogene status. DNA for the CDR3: TGTGCCAGCAGCAGGGCAATCGAATCCACCTTC. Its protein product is CASSRAIESTF.